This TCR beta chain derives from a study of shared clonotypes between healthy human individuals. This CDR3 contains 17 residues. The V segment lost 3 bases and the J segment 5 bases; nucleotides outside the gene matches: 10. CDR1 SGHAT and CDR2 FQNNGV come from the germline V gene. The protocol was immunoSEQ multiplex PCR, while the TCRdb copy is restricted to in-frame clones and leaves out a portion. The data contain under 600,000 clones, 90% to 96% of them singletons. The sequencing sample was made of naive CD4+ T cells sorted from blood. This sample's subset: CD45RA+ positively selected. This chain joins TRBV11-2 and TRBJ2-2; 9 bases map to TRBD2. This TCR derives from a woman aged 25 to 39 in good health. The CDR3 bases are TGTGCCAGCAGCTTCTCTAGCGGGGTTAAGGTGACCGGGGAGCTGTTTTTT. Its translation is CASSFSSGVKVTGELFF.